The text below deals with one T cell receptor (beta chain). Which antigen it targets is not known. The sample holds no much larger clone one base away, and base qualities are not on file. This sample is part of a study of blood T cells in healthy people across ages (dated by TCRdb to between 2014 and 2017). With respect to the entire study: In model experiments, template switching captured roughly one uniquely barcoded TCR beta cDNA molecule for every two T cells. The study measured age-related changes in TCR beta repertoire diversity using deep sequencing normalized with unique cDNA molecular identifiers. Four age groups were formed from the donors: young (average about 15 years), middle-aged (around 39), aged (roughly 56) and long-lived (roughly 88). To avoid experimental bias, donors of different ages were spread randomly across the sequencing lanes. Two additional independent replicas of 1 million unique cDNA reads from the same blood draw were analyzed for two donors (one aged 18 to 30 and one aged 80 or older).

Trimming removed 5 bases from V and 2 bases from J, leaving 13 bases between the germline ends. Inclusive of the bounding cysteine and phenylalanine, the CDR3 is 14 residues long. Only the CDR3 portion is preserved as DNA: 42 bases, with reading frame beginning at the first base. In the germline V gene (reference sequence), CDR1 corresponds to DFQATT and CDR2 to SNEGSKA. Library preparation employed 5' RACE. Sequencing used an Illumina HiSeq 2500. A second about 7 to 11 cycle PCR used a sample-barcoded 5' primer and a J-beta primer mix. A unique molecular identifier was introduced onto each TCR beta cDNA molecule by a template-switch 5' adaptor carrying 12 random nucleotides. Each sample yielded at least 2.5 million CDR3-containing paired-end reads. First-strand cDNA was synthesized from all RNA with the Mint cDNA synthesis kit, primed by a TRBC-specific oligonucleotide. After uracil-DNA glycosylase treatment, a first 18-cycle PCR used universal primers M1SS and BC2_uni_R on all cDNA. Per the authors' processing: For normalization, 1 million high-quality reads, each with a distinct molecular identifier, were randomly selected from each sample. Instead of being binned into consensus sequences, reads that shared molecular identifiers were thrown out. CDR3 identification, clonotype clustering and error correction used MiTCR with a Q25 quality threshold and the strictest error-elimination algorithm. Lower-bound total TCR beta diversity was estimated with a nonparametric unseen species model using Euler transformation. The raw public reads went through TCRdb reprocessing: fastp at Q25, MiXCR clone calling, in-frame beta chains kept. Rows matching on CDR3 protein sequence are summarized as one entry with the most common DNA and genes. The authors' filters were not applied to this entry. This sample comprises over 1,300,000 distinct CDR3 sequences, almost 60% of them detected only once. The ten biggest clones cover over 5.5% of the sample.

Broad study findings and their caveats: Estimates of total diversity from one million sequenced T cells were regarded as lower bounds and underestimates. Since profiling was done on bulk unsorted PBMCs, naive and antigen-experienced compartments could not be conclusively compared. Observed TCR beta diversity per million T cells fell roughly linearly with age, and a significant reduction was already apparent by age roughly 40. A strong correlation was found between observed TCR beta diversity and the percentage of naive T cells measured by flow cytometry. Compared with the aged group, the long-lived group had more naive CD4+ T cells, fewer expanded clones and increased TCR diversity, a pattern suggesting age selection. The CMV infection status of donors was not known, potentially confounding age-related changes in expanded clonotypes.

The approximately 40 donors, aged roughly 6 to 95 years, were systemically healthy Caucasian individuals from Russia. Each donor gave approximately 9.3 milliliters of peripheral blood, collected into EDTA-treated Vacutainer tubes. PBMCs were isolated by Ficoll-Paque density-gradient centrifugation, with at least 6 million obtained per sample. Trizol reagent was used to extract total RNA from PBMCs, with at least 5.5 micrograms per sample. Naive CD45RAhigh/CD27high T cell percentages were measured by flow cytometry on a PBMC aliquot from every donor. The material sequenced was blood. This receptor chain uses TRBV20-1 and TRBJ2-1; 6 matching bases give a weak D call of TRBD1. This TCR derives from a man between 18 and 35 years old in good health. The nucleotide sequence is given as TGCAGTGCTGTGGACAGCGTGGCCTACAATGAGCAGTTCTTC. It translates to CSAVDSVAYNEQFF.